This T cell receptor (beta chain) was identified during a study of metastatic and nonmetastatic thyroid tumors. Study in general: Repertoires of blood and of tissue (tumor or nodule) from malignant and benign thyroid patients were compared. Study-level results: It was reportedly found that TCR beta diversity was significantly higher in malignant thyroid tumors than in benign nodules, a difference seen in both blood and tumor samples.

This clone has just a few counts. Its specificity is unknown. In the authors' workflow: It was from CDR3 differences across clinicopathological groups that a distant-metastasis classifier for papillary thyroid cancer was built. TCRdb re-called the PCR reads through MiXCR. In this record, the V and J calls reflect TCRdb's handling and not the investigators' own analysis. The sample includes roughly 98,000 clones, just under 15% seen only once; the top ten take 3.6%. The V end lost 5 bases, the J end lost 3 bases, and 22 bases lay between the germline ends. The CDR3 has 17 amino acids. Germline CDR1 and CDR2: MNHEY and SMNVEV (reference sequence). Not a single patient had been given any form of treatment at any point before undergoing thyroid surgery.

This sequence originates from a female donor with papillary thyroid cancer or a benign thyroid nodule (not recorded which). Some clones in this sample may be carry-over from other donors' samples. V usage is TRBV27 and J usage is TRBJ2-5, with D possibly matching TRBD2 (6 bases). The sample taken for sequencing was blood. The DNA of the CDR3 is TGTGCCAGCAGTCCTCGGGACTCCGACTCAACCAAAGAGACCCAGTACTTC. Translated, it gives CASSPRDSDSTKETQYF.